This T cell receptor beta chain appears in the sequencing data of a study of T-cell memory formation after mild COVID-19. CDR3 length: 14 residues. Germline V gene sequence: CDR1 DFQATT, CDR2 SNEGSKA (reference sequence). V lost 4 bases to trimming and J lost 5 bases, with 17 bases between them. TCRdb analysed the 5' RACE reads with MiXCR anew, one entry per CDR3 protein. The table includes about 560,000 distinct CDR3 sequences, roughly 22% detected once. Sequencing was done on a sample of PBMCs or a T cell subset sorted from them (not recorded which). This receptor was identified in an adult woman who had mild COVID-19 (a few samples of this study predate the infection). Cell type and time point are not known. J is TRBJ1-1 and V is TRBV20-1; D may be TRBD1 (6 bases). As DNA, the CDR3 is TGCAGTGCTACCTCAGACAGGAGGGGAACTGAAGCTTTCTTT. Its translation: CSATSDRRGTEAFF.